This is a list of T cell receptor beta chains from one sample in a study of tumor and adjacent non-tumor tissue in lung cancer. TCRdb re-analysed the multiplex PCR reads in MiXCR, keeping a single row per CDR3 protein. The sample has under 140,000 distinct CDR3 sequences; 84% are singletons. The specimen was lung tumor tissue. The receptors come from a man between 65 and 80 years old with non-small cell lung cancer. The conserved cysteine and the conserved F or W are not part of the CDR3 here. For some rows the clone size is stated as once, few or many, or as a class when expanded; others skip it.

j_gene,abundance,v_gene,CDR3aa
TRBJ1-3,many,TRBV20-1,SARGLSGNTIY
TRBJ2-2,.,TRBV29-1,SADITGGTGELF
TRBJ2-7,.,TRBV28,ASISLRAGGYEQC
TRBJ2-2,.,TRBV5-5,ARRRDTPNTGELF
TRBJ1-1,.,TRBV6-5,ASILIRVGGRDIEAI
TRBJ2-5,.,TRBV6-5,ASGYSFTGGQETQY
TRBJ1-3,.,TRBV11-2,ASSLELGLGNTIY
TRBJ2-7,.,TRBV6-6,ASSWDRTSYKQY
TRBJ2-5,.,TRBV5-6,ASSLNGQGPQETQY
TRBJ2-3,.,TRBV12-3/TRBV12-4,ASRPTSRDTQY
TRBJ1-1,.,TRBV4-2,ASSKWVEGGTEAV
TRBJ1-2,.,TRBV6-1,TSSEARGFGYT
TRBJ1-2,.,TRBV12-3/TRBV12-4,ASSYGFYGCT
TRBJ2-2,once,TRBV20-1,STRDQQGFSGELF
TRBJ1-4,.,TRBV6-5,TNRSGLGRGEKLF
TRBJ2-1,.,TRBV5-5,ASSLAFGASCYNVQF
TRBJ1-1,.,TRBV4-2,ASGQADGTGGTEAF
TRBJ1-1,few,TRBV11-2,ASSLAEMAMNTQAF
TRBJ2-7,.,TRBV4-1,PSSRTLAGDGDEHY
TRBJ2-5,.,TRBV5-6,ISSLLQGATLGETQY
TRBJ2-2,.,TRBV12-5,ASGSRVGELF
TRBJ2-1,.,TRBV20-1,STRDPSGGTDWDEQF
TRBJ2-1,.,TRBV11-3,ASSLLWTIGGYNEHF
TRBJ2-3,.,TRBV11-2,ASSLTPGSYTKY
TRBJ1-2,.,TRBV29-1,SAESGMANYGYT
TRBJ2-3,few,TRBV4-2,ASSQDEGQGASSTDTQY
TRBJ1-2,.,TRBV6-5,ASSYLTGQSNYGYT
TRBJ2-7,many,TRBV28,ASRGKGRGYEQY
TRBJ1-2,.,TRBV10-3,VISGRDRADYGYT
TRBJ2-7,few,TRBV11-1,ASSITDRGPYEQY
TRBJ1-1,.,TRBV6-1,ASSEPWPGGRNTEAF
.,.,TRBV7-3,SSSLGLAATDTQH
TRBJ1-2,.,TRBV28,TSSLAGTGGVGRCYT
TRBJ2-3,few,TRBV28,ASRGQVRRTDTRY
TRBJ2-5,.,TRBV12-3/TRBV12-4,DSSRLAGVVETQY
TRBJ2-1,many,TRBV28,ASSTVRGGYNEQF
TRBJ2-1,.,TRBV11-2,VSSLHVRKWASYNEQI
TRBJ2-5,few,TRBV20-1,SASPGTGTGTQY
TRBJ1-2,.,TRBV20-1,SPNWGGVYGYT
TRBJ2-2,.,TRBV5-4,ASSPPGQGLMDTGELF
TRBJ2-2,once,TRBV5-4,ASIPPGQCLMNTGELF
TRBJ2-3,.,TRBV6-5,ASSTPDRGTDTLY
TRBJ1-2,.,TRBV6-5,GSSYGTCCT
TRBJ2-1,.,TRBV6-5,ASTPLRGASYNVQF
TRBJ1-2,.,TRBV6-2/TRBV6-3,ANSLSYGYT
TRBJ2-7,.,TRBV7-8,ASSLVYEQY
.,.,TRBV11-1,ASSPRPGQGPHEQY
TRBJ1-2,.,TRBV29-1,SLGGRSYGYT
TRBJ2-3,.,TRBV11-2,IGSGRTEWTQY
TRBJ1-1,few,TRBV6-1,VTGTGGFTEAF
TRBJ2-2,.,TRBV27,ASRLAGGPPGELF
TRBJ2-7,.,TRBV4-3,ASSQDRGYGYEQY